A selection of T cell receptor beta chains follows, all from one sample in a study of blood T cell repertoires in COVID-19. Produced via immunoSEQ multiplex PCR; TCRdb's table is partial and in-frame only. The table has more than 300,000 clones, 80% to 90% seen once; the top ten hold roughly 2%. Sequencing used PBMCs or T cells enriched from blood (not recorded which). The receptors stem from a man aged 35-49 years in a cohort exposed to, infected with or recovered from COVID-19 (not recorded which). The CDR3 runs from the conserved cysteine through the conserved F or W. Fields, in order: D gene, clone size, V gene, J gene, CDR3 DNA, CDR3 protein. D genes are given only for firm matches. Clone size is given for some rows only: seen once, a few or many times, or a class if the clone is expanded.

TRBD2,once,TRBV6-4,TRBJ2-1,TGTGCCAGCAGTGAAAAAGGGGACTACGAAGTCTACAATGAGCAGTTCTTC,CASSEKGDYEVYNEQFF
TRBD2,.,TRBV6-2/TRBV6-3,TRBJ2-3,TGTGCCAGCAGTTCCCTCCGGACTAGCGGACGCACAGATACGCAGTATTTT,CASSSLRTSGRTDTQYF
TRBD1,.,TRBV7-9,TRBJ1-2,TGTGCCAGCAGCTGGGAGACAGGGGAAGGCTACACCTTC,CASSWETGEGYTF
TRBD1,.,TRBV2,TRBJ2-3,TGTGCCAGCAGTTGGTCCACAGGGGGTGCAGATACGCAGTATTTT,CASSWSTGGADTQYF
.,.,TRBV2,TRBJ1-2,TGTGCCAGCAGTGGGGCCGCTCTGGGCCACACCTTC,CASSGAALGHTF
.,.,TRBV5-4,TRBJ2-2,TGTGCCAGCAGCTTAACGGGTAGGAGCGCCGGGGAGCTGTTTTTT,CASSLTGRSAGELFF
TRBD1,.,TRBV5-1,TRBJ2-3,TGCGCCAGCAGCATAGGACAGGGGGACACAGATACGCAGTATTTT,CASSIGQGDTDTQYF
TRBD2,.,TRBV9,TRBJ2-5,TGTGCCAGCAGCAAAATAGCGGGAGTTCAAGAGACCCAGTACTTC,CASSKIAGVQETQYF
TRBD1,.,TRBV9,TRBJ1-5,TGTGCCAGCAGCGCCCAGGACAGGGGAAGACCCCAGCATTTT,CASSAQDRGRPQHF
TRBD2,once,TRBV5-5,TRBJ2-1,TGTGCCAGCAGCTCCGGGACTAGCGGGAGTGGGGAGCAGTTCTTC,CASSSGTSGSGEQFF
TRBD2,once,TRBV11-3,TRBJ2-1,TGTGCCAGCAGCTCCTATGCGGCGGGGGCCTACAATGAGCAGTTCTTC,CASSSYAAGAYNEQFF
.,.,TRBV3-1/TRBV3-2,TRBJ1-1,TGTGCCAGCAGCCAAGGCCAGGTTATGAACACTGAAGCTTTCTTT,CASSQGQVMNTEAFF
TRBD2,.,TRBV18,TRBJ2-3,TGTGCCAGCTCACCGACTTTAGCGGGAGGGGACGGTATGATTGGAACAGATACGCAGTATTTT,CASSPTLAGGDGMIGTDTQYF
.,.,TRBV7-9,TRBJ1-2,TGTGCCAGCAGCCCACCAGACAGGAGCTATGGCTACACCTTC,CASSPPDRSYGYTF
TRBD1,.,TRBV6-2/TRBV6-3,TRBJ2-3,TGTGCCAGCAGCCTATATCCGGGACAGGGGGCAGATACGCAGTATTTT,CASSLYPGQGADTQYF
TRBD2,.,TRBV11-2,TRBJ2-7,TGTGCCAGCAGCCTTAGCGGGGCTTCCTACGAGCAGTACTTC,CASSLSGASYEQYF
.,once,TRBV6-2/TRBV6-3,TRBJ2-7,TGTGCCAGCAGTTACGTGGACACCTCCTACGAGCAGTACTTC,CASSYVDTSYEQYF
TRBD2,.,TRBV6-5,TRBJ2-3,TGTGCCAGCAGTTACTCCAGGGCGGGAGGAGATACGCAGTATTTT,CASSYSRAGGDTQYF
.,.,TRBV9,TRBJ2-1,TGTGCCAGCAGCGTAGGCAGGACTCCCCCTTCGTTCTTC,CASSVGRTPPSFF
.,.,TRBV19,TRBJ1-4,TGTGCCAGTAGTATGAGTGAAGGGAGGAATGGAAAACTGTTTTTT,CASSMSEGRNGKLFF
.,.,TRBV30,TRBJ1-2,TGTGCCTGGAGTGTACGGGGAAACTATGGCTACACCTTC,CAWSVRGNYGYTF
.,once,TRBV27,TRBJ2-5,TGTGCCAGCAGAACATCGTACCAAGAGACCCAGTACTTC,CASRTSYQETQYF
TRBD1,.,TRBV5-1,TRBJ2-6,TGCGCCAGCAGCTGGGGAGGGACAGGGGGTTCTGGGGCCAACGTCCTGACTTTC,CASSWGGTGGSGANVLTF
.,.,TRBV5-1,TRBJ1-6,TGCGCCAGCAGCTCACAGGGTGGCAATTCACCCCTCCACTTT,CASSSQGGNSPLHF
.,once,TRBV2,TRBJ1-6,TGTGCCAGTCGCAGGGCAATAGGATCACCCCTCCACTTT,CASRRAIGSPLHF
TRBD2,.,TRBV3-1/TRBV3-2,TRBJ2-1,TGTGCCAGCAGCCAAGATCGGACTAGCGGGAGAAATGAGCAGTTCTTC,CASSQDRTSGRNEQFF
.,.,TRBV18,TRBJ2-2,TGTGCCAGCTCACCACGGCAGATGGACACCGGGGAGCTGTTTTTT,CASSPRQMDTGELFF
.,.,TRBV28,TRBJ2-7,TGTGCCAGCAGCCCACGGGGCGAGCAGTACTTC,CASSPRGEQYF
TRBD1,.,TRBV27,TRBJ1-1,TGTGCCAGCAGTTTGCTTGACAGGGGTTTGGGGAACACTGAAGCTTTCTTT,CASSLLDRGLGNTEAFF
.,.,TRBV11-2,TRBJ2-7,TGTGCCAGCAGACAGTACTCCGGGATTAGCTACGAGCAGTACTTC,CASRQYSGISYEQYF
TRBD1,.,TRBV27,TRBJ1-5,TGTGCCAGCAGTTTAAAGGGGGCGAATCAGCCCCAGCATTTT,CASSLKGANQPQHF
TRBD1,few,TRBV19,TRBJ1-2,TGTGCCATCCGGGACAGGGGATTATTGGGCTACACCTTC,CAIRDRGLLGYTF
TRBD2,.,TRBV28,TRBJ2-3,TGTGCCAGCACCCCCTCGGGAGGACTAGCGGGATCAGATACGCAGTATTTT,CASTPSGGLAGSDTQYF
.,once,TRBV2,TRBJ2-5,TGTGCCAGCAGTGGGGTTGCAGGGTTGACCCAGTACTTC,CASSGVAGLTQYF
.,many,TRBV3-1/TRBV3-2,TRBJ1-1,TGTGCCAGCAGCCGCGGGGGATTGAACACTGAAGCTTTCTTT,CASSRGGLNTEAFF
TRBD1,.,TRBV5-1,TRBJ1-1,TGCGCCAGCACCGGGACAGGGGGCCATGGGAACACTGAAGCTTTCTTT,CASTGTGGHGNTEAFF
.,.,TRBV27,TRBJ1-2,TGTGCCAGCAGTTTACGCCTCGGACAGATAGCTAACTATGGCTACACCTTC,CASSLRLGQIANYGYTF
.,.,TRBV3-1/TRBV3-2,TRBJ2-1,TGTGCCAGCAGCTCCGTAGGGGCCAACTCCTACAATGAGCAGTTCTTC,CASSSVGANSYNEQFF
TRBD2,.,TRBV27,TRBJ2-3,TGTGCCAGCAGTTCGGGACTAGCGGGAGGGGGTTTGTCCCGAGCGGATACGCAGTATTTT,CASSSGLAGGGLSRADTQYF
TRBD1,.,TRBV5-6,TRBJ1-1,TGTGCCAGCAGTCCCGGGACAGTGAACACTGAAGCTTTCTTT,CASSPGTVNTEAFF
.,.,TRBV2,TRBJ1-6,TGTGCCAGCAGCTCTGGGGGCCAAGGGTATAATTCACCCCTCCACTTT,CASSSGGQGYNSPLHF
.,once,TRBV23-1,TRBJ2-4,TGCGCCAGCAGTCAATCGGGGCGGGGAGGAGCCAAAAACATTCAGTACTTC,CASSQSGRGGAKNIQYF
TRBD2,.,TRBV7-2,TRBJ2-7,TGTGCCAGCAGCTTCCAAGAGGCTAGCGGGAGGGCCCGGAGGTACGAGCAGTACTTC,CASSFQEASGRARRYEQYF
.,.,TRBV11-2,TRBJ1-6,TGTGCCAGCAGCATACTCGGGATCTCCTATAATTCACCCCTCCACTTT,CASSILGISYNSPLHF
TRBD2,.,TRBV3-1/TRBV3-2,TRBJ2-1,TGTGCCAGCAGCCGCTTAACCTTTAGCGGGAGGGCGCTCGATGAGCAGTTCTTC,CASSRLTFSGRALDEQFF
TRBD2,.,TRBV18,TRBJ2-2,TGTGCCAGCTCACGACTAGCTAACACCGGGGAGCTGTTTTTT,CASSRLANTGELFF
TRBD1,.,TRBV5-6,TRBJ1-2,TGTGCCAGCAGACGACAGGGGAGTTTGTTGGACTATGGCTACACCTTC,CASRRQGSLLDYGYTF
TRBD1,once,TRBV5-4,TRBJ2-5,TGTGCCAGCAGCGTCGGACAGGCTCAAGAGACCCAGTACTTC,CASSVGQAQETQYF
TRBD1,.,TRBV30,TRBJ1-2,TGTGCCTGGAGTCCCGGGACAGAAGGCTACACCTTC,CAWSPGTEGYTF
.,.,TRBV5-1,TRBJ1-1,TGCGCCAGCAGCTTGGAAACGGGGGTAATGAACACTGAAGCTTTCTTT,CASSLETGVMNTEAFF
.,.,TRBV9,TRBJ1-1,TGTGCCAGCAGCGTAGGTTCCCAGAACACTGAAGCTTTCTTT,CASSVGSQNTEAFF
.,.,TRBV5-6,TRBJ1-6,TGTGCCAGCAGCCGAAACAGGGTATATAATTCACCCCTCCACTTT,CASSRNRVYNSPLHF
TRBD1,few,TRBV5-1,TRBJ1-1,TGCGCCAGCAGCCCCGGACAGGGGATGAACACTGAAGCTTTCTTT,CASSPGQGMNTEAFF
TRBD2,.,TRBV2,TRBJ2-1,TGTGCCAGCAATAAAGATAACGGACTAGCGGTCTTC,CASNKDNGLAVF
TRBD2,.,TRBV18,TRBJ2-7,TGTGCCAGCTCACGGCCTAGCGGGACCTACGAGCAGTACTTC,CASSRPSGTYEQYF